The 26 T cell receptor beta chains listed next were all sequenced from one sample in a study of OX40 agonist ivuxolimab in advanced cancers. Libraries were prepared by immunoSEQ multiplex PCR; TCRdb keeps only in-frame clonotypes and omits some of them. The sample lists about 64,000 clones, about 88% seen once, with roughly 0.67% in the top ten. The material sequenced was CD4+ or CD8+ T cells sorted from blood, taken in a trial of the OX40 agonist ivuxolimab. These receptor sequences come from an adult with an advanced solid tumor such as melanoma, head and neck, liver or kidney cancer.

The V and J genes are TRBV19 and TRBJ1-5; D remains ambiguous. V lost 4 bases to trimming and J lost 4 bases, with 8 bases between them. Germline V CDR1 and CDR2: LNHDA, SQIVND (reference sequence). The CDR3 is 13 amino acids. The CDR3, as DNA: TGTGCCAGTAGTAGAAGTACGAATCAGCCCCAGCATTTT. Protein sequence: CASSRSTNQPQHF.

The gene calls are TRBV2 and TRBJ2-7, with D possibly TRBD2 on 6 matching bases. Germline assignment: CDR1 SNHLY and CDR2 FYNNEI. Trimming stripped 4 bases from V and 2 bases from J, with 12 bases between. This CDR3 is built from 14 residues. DNA of the CDR3: TGTGCCAGCAGTGGGGGCGGGATACCCTACGAGCAGTACTTC. Translating gives CASSGGGIPYEQYF.

This sequence joins TRBV19 and TRBJ2-1; D remains ambiguous. The germline gives CDR1 LNHDA, CDR2 SQIVND (reference sequence). Trimming removed 1 base at V and 9 bases at J, with 7 bases between. The CDR3 runs 12 residues. This CDR3 reads CASSIARGEQFF. CDR3 sequence (DNA): TGTGCCAGTAGTATAGCAAGAGGTGAGCAGTTCTTC. The variable domain in full, completed from reference TRBV19 and TRBJ2-1, reads DGGITQSPKYLFRKEGQNVTLSCEQNLNHDAMYWYRQDPGQGLRLIYYSQIVNDFQKGDIAEGYSVSREKKESFPLTVTSAQKNPTAFYLCASSIARGEQFFGPGTRLTVL.

This clone was observed once. The chain uses TRBV28 and TRBJ1-5; D is uncertain. The CDR3 extends over 14 amino acids. The germline gives CDR1 MDHEN, CDR2 SYDVKM. Between the trimmed V and J ends, which lost 6 bases and 6 bases, there was a span of 15 bases. The DNA for the CDR3 is TGTGCCAGCAGCCCCGTTACGGTGGGTCAGCCCCAGCATTTT. Its protein is CASSPVTVGQPQHF.

This chain connects TRBV9 to TRBJ2-3; no clear D gene. The V end was cut by 4 bases, the J end by 1 base, with 10 bases between. The CDR3 loop spans 14 amino acids. Germline-derived CDR1 and CDR2 are SGDLS and YYNGEE. CDR3 DNA sequence: TGTGCCAGCAGCCGGTCCCCAGGCACAGATACGCAGTATTTT. Its translation: CASSRSPGTDTQYF.

This clone occurred once. V gene TRBV9 combines with J gene TRBJ2-7; D is perhaps TRBD1 (6 bases). V was trimmed by 3 bases and J by 2 bases, leaving 15 bases between them. The CDR3 has 15 amino acids. The germline V gene encodes CDR1 SGDLS and CDR2 YYNGEE. DNA for the CDR3: TGTGCCAGCAGCGCCTCTTCGACAGGTACCTACGAGCAGTACTTC. As protein: CASSASSTGTYEQYF.

This clone was picked up one time. The J gene is TRBJ2-7, the V gene TRBV19; no firm D call. V was trimmed by 1 base and J by 4 bases, leaving 14 bases between them. The CDR3 length is 15 residues. Germline lookup yields CDR1 LNHDA and CDR2 SQIVND (reference sequence). CDR3 in DNA: TGTGCCAGTAGTATAGCGGTACTCCCTCCGTACGAGCAGTACTTC. Translated: CASSIAVLPPYEQYF.

The rearrangement joins TRBV19 to TRBJ2-1, with D possibly TRBD2 on 6 matching bases. With 3 bases removed from V and 8 bases from J, the gap between germline ends came to 14 bases. Germline V gene sequence: CDR1 LNHDA, CDR2 SQIVND (reference sequence). The CDR3 loop spans 14 amino acids. The DNA of the CDR3 is TGTGCCAGTAGTATTGGGACTGCCATGTATGAGCAGTTCTTC. The encoded protein is CASSIGTAMYEQFF.

The rearrangement uses TRBV11-3 and TRBJ1-4, with 9 bases matching TRBD1. V gave up 4 bases and J gave up 7 bases; unmatched junction bases: 7. Germline CDR1 is SGHNT and CDR2 is YENEEA. This CDR3 spans 15 amino acids. In nucleotides, the CDR3 is TGTGCCAGCAGCTGGGGGACAGGGTTTGCTGAAAAACTGTTTTTT. Translating gives CASSWGTGFAEKLFF.

J is TRBJ1-2 and V is TRBV6-1; D not resolved. The CDR3 loop spans 15 amino acids. V was shortened by 3 bases and J by 1 base, with 12 bases between the two germline ends. Germline-derived CDR1 and CDR2 are MNHNS and SASEGT. The CDR3 DNA sequence: TGTGCCAGCAGTGAGCGTGGTGGGGTTAACTATGGCTACACCTTC. Translating gives CASSERGGVNYGYTF.

The rearrangement joins TRBV2 to TRBJ1-2, with unresolved D. The CDR3 totals 12 residues. Per the germline V gene, CDR1 is SNHLY and CDR2 is FYNNEI. Trimming took off 6 bases at V and 8 bases at J, with 13 bases between the two ends. The CDR3 protein is CASRDYRSGYTF. The CDR3 region has the DNA TGTGCCAGCAGGGACTATAGGTCGGGCTACACCTTC.

The V gene is TRBV15, the J gene TRBJ2-2; D is perhaps TRBD2 (5 bases). Trimming cost V 2 bases and J 6 bases, with 13 bases left between them. Germline CDR1 and CDR2: LNHNV and YYDKDF (reference sequence). The CDR3 is made up of 15 amino acids. Here the CDR3 DNA reads TGTGCCACCAGCAGAACCCGGGGTGCCCCCGGGGAGCTGTTTTTT. Its translation: CATSRTRGAPGELFF. The variable domain in full, with the rest retrieved from reference TRBV15 and TRBJ2-2, is DAMVIQNPRYQVTQFGKPVTLSCSQTLNHNVMYWYQQKSSQAPKLLFHYYDKDFNNEADTPDNFQSRRPNTSFCFLDIRSPGLGDTAMYLCATSRTRGAPGELFFGEGSRLTVL.

This clone was observed a few times. CDR3 coding DNA: TGCGCCAGCAGCCTAATATTGACAGGAGGGGAAAAACTGTTTTTT. Encoded protein: CASSLILTGGEKLFF. The V call is TRBV4-1, the J call TRBJ1-4; TRBD1 might be the D (6 bases). The V end lost 4 bases, the J end lost 8 bases, and 17 bases lay between the germline ends. The CDR3 length is 15 residues. From germline, CDR1 is MGHRA and CDR2 YSYEKL.

The chain links TRBV5-5 to TRBJ2-3; D gene ambiguous. V was trimmed by 0 bases and J by 0 bases, leaving 5 bases between them. CDR1 and CDR2 from the germline V gene are SGHKS and YYEKEE (reference sequence). This CDR3 contains 14 residues. Written as DNA, the CDR3 is TGTGCCAGCAGCTTGGGCCTAAGCACAGATACGCAGTATTTT. This sequence encodes CASSLGLSTDTQYF.

This clone has just one count. The chain is built from TRBV19 and TRBJ2-3; 9 nucleotides align to TRBD2. This CDR3 region has 13 residues. Germline V gene lookup returns CDR1 LNHDA and CDR2 SQIVND (reference sequence). Trimming at V came to 7 bases and at J to 6 bases, leaving 5 bases not matched to a gene. The CDR3 region has the DNA TGTGCCAGTAAAGCGGGAGGTAGGGATACGCAGTATTTT. As protein: CASKAGGRDTQYF.

V gene TRBV6-6 combines with J gene TRBJ2-1, with 8 nucleotides matching TRBD1. The CDR3 extends over 14 amino acids. Unmatched junction bases numbered 3, after V lost 6 bases and J lost 2 bases. Germline CDR1 MNHNY, CDR2 SVGAGI (reference sequence). The CDR3 coding sequence is TGTGCCAGCAGACGGGACAGGACCTACAATGAGCAGTTCTTC. The encoded protein is CASRRDRTYNEQFF.

V usage is TRBV6-1 and J usage is TRBJ2-3; D is unclear. The CDR3 runs to 15 residues. Germline CDR1 reads MNHNS; CDR2 reads SASEGT. Trimming took off 0 bases at V and 0 bases at J, with 7 bases between the two ends. Written as DNA, the CDR3 is TGTGCCAGCAGTGAAGCGGGATGGAGCACAGATACGCAGTATTTT. This sequence encodes CASSEAGWSTDTQYF.

This sequence joins TRBV7-9 and TRBJ2-7; D could derive from TRBD1 or TRBD2 (6 bases each). The length of the CDR3 is 15 residues. V was cut by 5 bases and J by 7 bases, with 21 bases left in between. CDR1 and CDR2 (germline): SEHNR, FQNEAQ (reference sequence). CDR3: CASSPGTWRGREQYF. CDR3 bases: TGTGCCAGCAGCCCCGGGACATGGAGGGGTCGTGAGCAGTACTTC.

The chain uses TRBV29-1 and TRBJ2-3; a weak D match, TRBD1 (6 bases). This CDR3 is 14 amino acids long. Trimming removed 7 bases at V and 1 base at J, with 15 bases between. Germline V gives CDR1 SQVTM, CDR2 ANQGSEA. The CDR3: CSASPGVGTDTQYF. CDR3 nucleotide sequence: TGCAGCGCCTCCCCAGGGGTCGGCACAGATACGCAGTATTTT.

This sequence joins TRBV15 and TRBJ2-2, with 10 bases that match TRBD2. With 0 bases clipped from V and 8 bases from J, the junction kept 9 bases outside the gene matches. CDR3 length: 17 amino acids. In germline, CDR1 is LNHNV, CDR2 YYDKDF (reference sequence). CDR3: CATSRDPLAGIFGELFF. CDR3 in DNA: TGTGCCACCAGCAGAGATCCACTAGCGGGGATATTTGGGGAGCTGTTTTTT.

Only one count was recorded for this clone. The rearrangement joins TRBV27 to TRBJ1-5; D not certain. This CDR3 has 14 amino acids. Per the germline V gene, CDR1 is MNHEY and CDR2 is SMNVEV (reference sequence). Trimming took off 5 bases at V and 2 bases at J, with 10 bases between the two ends. Here the CDR3 DNA reads TGTGCCAGCAGTCCCCAGGTAGGCAATCAGCCCCAGCATTTT. Amino acid sequence: CASSPQVGNQPQHF.

This clone came up a few times. This chain joins TRBV28 and TRBJ1-5; TRBD1 matches 9 bases. CDR3 length equals 15 residues. Germline V gives CDR1 MDHEN, CDR2 SYDVKM. The trim removed 3 bases at V and 2 bases at J, leaving 2 bases unmatched. The CDR3 loop is CASSFRDRGNQPQHF. Written as DNA, the CDR3 is TGTGCCAGCAGTTTCCGGGACAGGGGCAATCAGCCCCAGCATTTT.

The chain uses TRBV27 and TRBJ2-1; tentatively, D is TRBD1 or TRBD2 (6 bases each). Between the trimmed V and J ends, which lost 5 bases and 2 bases, there was a span of 16 bases. The CDR3 length is 16 residues. The germline V gene encodes CDR1 MNHEY and CDR2 SMNVEV (reference sequence). CDR3 loop: CASSPSGAVPYNEQFF. The CDR3 DNA reads as TGTGCCAGCAGTCCTTCGGGGGCCGTCCCCTACAATGAGCAGTTCTTC.

The chain is built from TRBV12-2 and TRBJ2-1; the table's D call, TRBD2, was not checked against the DNA. TRBV12-2 is marked as a pseudogene. The CDR3 loop spans 16 amino acids. CDR3 residues: CASRLAAGRLYNEQFF. Here the CDR3 DNA reads TGTGCAAGTCGCTTAGCCGCGGGACGGCTTTACAATGAGCAGTTCTTC.

The gene calls are TRBV6-1 and TRBJ1-5; 7 positions match TRBD1. The CDR3 contains 13 residues. Trimming at V came to 6 bases and at J to 7 bases, leaving 6 bases not matched to a gene. CDR1 is MNHNS, CDR2 SASEGT, per germline. The CDR3 DNA reads as TGTGCCAGCAGAGACAGGGTCTACCAGCCCCAGCATTTT. Its protein is CASRDRVYQPQHF.

CDR3 in amino acids: CAISELLGNEQFF. The CDR3, as DNA: TGTGCCATCAGTGAACTCTTAGGGAATGAGCAGTTCTTC. The V and J genes are TRBV10-3 and TRBJ2-1; D gene uncertain. The CDR3 is 13 amino acids. V was pared by 3 bases and J by 7 bases, with 10 bases between. CDR1 ENHRY and CDR2 SYGVKD come from the germline V gene.